A single sample is the source of the 5 T cell receptor beta chains below, sequenced in a study of identical twins. TCRdb passed the 5' RACE reads through MiXCR, listing each CDR3 protein once. The data show roughly 770,000 distinct CDR3 sequences, roughly 18% seen once. These data are also associated with another study on T cells expressing NK-cell markers.

The sequenced material came from PBMCs. These receptors were collected from a woman younger than 30 in good health.

V and J are TRBV20-1 and TRBJ1-4; D unresolved. Looked up from germline, CDR1 is DFQATT and CDR2 is SNEGSKA (reference sequence). With 3 bases removed from V and 1 base from J, the gap between germline ends came to 6 bases. The CDR3 spans 13 residues. The CDR3 nucleotides are TGCAGTGCTAGGTACAGAACTAATGAAAAACTGTTTTTT. It codes for CSARYRTNEKLFF.

J is TRBJ2-7 and V is TRBV6-1, with 13 bases identical to TRBD2. The CDR3 extends over 16 amino acids. The J segment lost 5 bases and the V segment lost 7 bases, leaving 11 bases of the junction unmatched. The V gene's germline CDR1 is MNHNS and CDR2 SASEGT. The CDR3 loop is CASTFRTSGSMDEQYF. The CDR3 region has the DNA TGTGCCAGCACCTTTAGGACTAGCGGGAGTATGGACGAGCAGTACTTC.

The chain is built from TRBV6-5 and TRBJ2-7; D is undetermined. This CDR3 contains 13 residues. V shed 0 bases and J shed 6 bases, with 9 bases lying between them. Germline CDR1 and CDR2: MNHEY and SVGAGI. Written as DNA, the CDR3 is TGTGCCAGCAGTTACTCGATAACTTCCGAGCAGTACTTC. Translated, it gives CASSYSITSEQYF.

In its sample, this clonotype was seen a few times. The chain recombines TRBV20-1 with TRBJ2-3, with 12 nucleotides matching TRBD2. From germline, CDR1 is DFQATT and CDR2 SNEGSKA (reference sequence). CDR3 length: 14 amino acids. V was clipped by 5 bases and J by 5 bases; unmatched bases: 5. CDR3 amino acids: CSARPGLAGDTQYF. The CDR3 coding sequence is TGCAGTGCTCGTCCGGGACTAGCGGGAGATACGCAGTATTTT.

The chain recombines TRBV11-2 with TRBJ2-7; the match to TRBD2 covers 7 bases. Germline V gene sequence: CDR1 SGHAT, CDR2 FQNNGV. The CDR3 consists of 11 residues. J was trimmed by 6 bases and V by 10 bases; bases with no gene match: 6. The CDR3 spells CAIRGGAEQYF. The CDR3, as DNA: TGTGCCATCCGGGGAGGGGCCGAGCAGTACTTC.